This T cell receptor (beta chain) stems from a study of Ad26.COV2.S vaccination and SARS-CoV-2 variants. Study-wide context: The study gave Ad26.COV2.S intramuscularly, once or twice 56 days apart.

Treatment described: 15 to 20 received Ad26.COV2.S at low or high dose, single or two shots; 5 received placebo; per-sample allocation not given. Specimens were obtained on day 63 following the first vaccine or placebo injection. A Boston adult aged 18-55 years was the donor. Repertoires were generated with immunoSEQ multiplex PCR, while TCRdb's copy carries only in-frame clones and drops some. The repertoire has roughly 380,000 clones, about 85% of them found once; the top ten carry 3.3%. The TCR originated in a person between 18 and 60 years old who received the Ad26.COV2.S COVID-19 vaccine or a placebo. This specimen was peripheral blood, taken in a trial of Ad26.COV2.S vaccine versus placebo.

For the CDR3, the DNA is TGCAGCGCCAGTTACAGGGAACGGGATGGCTACACCTTC. Protein sequence: CSASYRERDGYTF. The chain combines TRBV29-1 with TRBJ1-2; weak D call: TRBD1 (6 bases). This CDR3 is 13 amino acids long. CDR1 is SQVTM and CDR2 is ANQGSEA in the germline V gene. The ends were cut back, 7 bases at V and 6 bases at J, with 18 bases in the middle.